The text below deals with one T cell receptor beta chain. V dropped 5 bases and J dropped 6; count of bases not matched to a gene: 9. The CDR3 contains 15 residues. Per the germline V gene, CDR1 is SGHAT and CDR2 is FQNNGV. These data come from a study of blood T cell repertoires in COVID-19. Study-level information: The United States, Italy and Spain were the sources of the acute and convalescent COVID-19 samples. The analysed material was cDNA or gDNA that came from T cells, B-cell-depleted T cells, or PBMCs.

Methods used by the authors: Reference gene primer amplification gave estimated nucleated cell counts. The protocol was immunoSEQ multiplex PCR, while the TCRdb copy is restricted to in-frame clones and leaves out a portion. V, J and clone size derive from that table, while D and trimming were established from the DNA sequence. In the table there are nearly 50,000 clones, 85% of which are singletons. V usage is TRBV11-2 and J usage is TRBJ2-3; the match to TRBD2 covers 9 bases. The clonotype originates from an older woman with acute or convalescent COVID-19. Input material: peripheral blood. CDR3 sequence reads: CASSRWAGGADTQYF. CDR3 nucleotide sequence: TGTGCCAGCAGCCGCTGGGCGGGGGGGGCGGATACGCAGTATTTT.